These 28 T cell receptor beta chains share one sample of origin, sequenced in a study of early T cells in non-severe SARS-CoV-2 infection. TCRdb used MiXCR to reprocess the 5' RACE reads, holding one entry per CDR3 protein. The sample carries 70,000 to 95,000 distinct CDR3 sequences, about 15% recorded once. Sequencing was done on a sample of whole blood. These receptors came from an adult who was a healthcare worker with PCR-confirmed SARS-CoV-2 infection or an uninfected control (not recorded which).

The chain recombines TRBV11-2 with TRBJ1-2; D unclear. CDR1 and CDR2 (germline): SGHAT, FQNNGV. Trimming removed 1 base from V and 1 base from J, with 7 bases in between. This CDR3 is built from 14 residues. The CDR3 here is CASSLGVFNYGYTF. The CDR3 coding sequence is TGTGCCAGCAGCTTAGGTGTTTTTAACTATGGCTACACCTTC.

This clonotype was observed a handful of times. CDR3 amino acids: CSARAPDQPQHF. Here the CDR3 DNA reads TGCAGTGCTAGAGCCCCAGATCAGCCCCAGCATTTT. V usage is TRBV20-1 and J usage is TRBJ1-5; D gene uncertain. The V end was cut by 1 base, the J end by 5 bases, with 6 bases between. CDR3 length: 12 residues. Germline assignment: CDR1 DFQATT and CDR2 SNEGSKA (reference sequence).

This chain connects TRBV6-1 to TRBJ2-3; 7 bases fit TRBD2. Germline assignment: CDR1 MNHNS and CDR2 SASEGT. V lost 5 bases to trimming and J lost 8 bases; unmatched junction nucleotides: 10. The CDR3 is made up of 14 amino acids. The CDR3 is CASSSGAPPSTQYF. CDR3 in DNA: TGTGCCAGCAGTAGCGGGGCCCCCCCAAGTACGCAGTATTTT.

This clonotype has at least ten counts. The chain joins TRBV20-1 to TRBJ1-6, with 7 bases identical to TRBD1. CDR3 length equals 14 residues. J gave up 10 bases and V 3 bases, and 9 bases lay outside the gene matches. CDR1 and CDR2 from the germline V gene are DFQATT and SNEGSKA (reference sequence). CDR3 nucleotides: TGCAGTGCTAGTCGGGACAGAGCCCAATCACCCCTCCACTTT. Residues: CSASRDRAQSPLHF.

This clonotype was seen a handful of times. The chain carries TRBV19 and TRBJ2-2; 8 bases match TRBD1. The CDR3 is 16 residues long. Germline V gene sequence: CDR1 LNHDA, CDR2 SQIVND (reference sequence). V was clipped by 3 bases and J by 4 bases; unmatched bases: 7. The CDR3, as DNA: TGTGCCAGTAGTATCCGGCAGGGGGCAAGCACCGGGGAGCTGTTTTTT. This translates into CASSIRQGASTGELFF.

The V and J genes are TRBV5-1 and TRBJ2-1; no clear D. The CDR3 covers 17 residues. The germline V gene has CDR1 SGHRS and CDR2 YFSETQ. V dropped 2 bases and J dropped 5 bases, with 20 bases sitting between them. Here the CDR3 DNA reads TGCGCCAGCAGCTTACTCGCCGCCGGGTCTTCTAACAATGAGCAGTTCTTC. The encoded protein is CASSLLAAGSSNNEQFF.

This clonotype was counted ten times or more. V is TRBV7-3 and J is TRBJ2-2; 10 bases match TRBD1. Looked up from germline, CDR1 is SGHTA and CDR2 is FQGTGA. This CDR3 has 16 amino acids. With V trimmed by 4 bases and J by 0 bases, 2 bases remained unmatched. The CDR3 nucleotides read TGTGCCAGCAGCTCTGACAGGGGGCCGAACACCGGGGAGCTGTTTTTT. Encoded protein: CASSSDRGPNTGELFF.

This clonotype occurred many times. This rearrangement joins TRBV2 to TRBJ2-5; D might be TRBD1 or TRBD2, each matching 6 bases. The CDR3 contains 12 residues. V was clipped by 7 bases and J by 4 bases, with 10 bases between them. In germline, CDR1 is SNHLY, CDR2 FYNNEI. As DNA, the CDR3 is TGTGCCAGCAAGGGGGGCGCAGAGACCCAGTACTTC. It encodes CASKGGAETQYF.

The chain combines TRBV7-8 with TRBJ2-3; 12 nucleotides match TRBD2. The CDR3 is 17 residues long. Trimming removed 1 base from V and 5 bases from J; junction bases left unmatched: 7. CDR1 is SGHVS, CDR2 FQNEAQ, per germline. The CDR3 protein is CASSLELAGGRGDTQYF. The CDR3 DNA sequence: TGTGCCAGCAGCTTAGAGCTAGCGGGGGGGCGGGGAGATACGCAGTATTTT.

Only a few counts were recorded for this clonotype. V is TRBV7-3 and J is TRBJ2-5; 7 nucleotides align to TRBD1. The CDR3 sequence is 13 residues long. V trimming: 4 bases; J trimming: 5 bases; junction bases outside the gene matches: 4. Germline-derived CDR1 and CDR2 are SGHTA and FQGTGA. This CDR3 reads CASSSTGKETQYF. The CDR3, as DNA: TGTGCCAGCAGCTCGACAGGGAAGGAGACCCAGTACTTC.

The chain joins TRBV25-1 to TRBJ1-4; D is unclear. The CDR3 is made up of 14 amino acids. V shed 3 bases and J shed 7 bases, with 12 bases lying between them. Germline V lookup: CDR1 MGHDK, CDR2 SYGVNS. CDR3 sequence: CASSETGFVEKLFF. The CDR3 DNA sequence: TGTGCCAGCAGTGAGACTGGGTTCGTTGAAAAACTGTTTTTT. Variable domain in full (rest from reference TRBV25-1 and TRBJ1-4): EADIYQTPRYLVIGTGKKITLECSQTMGHDKMYWYQQDPGMELHLIHYSYGVNSTEKGDLSSESTVSRIRTEHFPLTLESARPSHTSQYLCASSETGFVEKLFFGSGTQLSVL.

In this sample, this clonotype turned up a few times. The chain combines TRBV6-6 with TRBJ2-7; D remains ambiguous. The CDR3 extends over 13 amino acids. The germline gives CDR1 MNHNY, CDR2 SVGAGI (reference sequence). The V gene lost 5 bases and the J gene lost 4 bases, with 12 bases spanning the gap. As DNA, the CDR3 is TGTGCCAGCAGTCATGGCGGCAGGTACGAGCAGTACGTC. Translated: CASSHGGRYEQYV.

This chain links TRBV25-1 with TRBJ1-1; 7 nucleotides agree with TRBD1. Germline CDR1 and CDR2: MGHDK and SYGVNS. The CDR3 is made up of 13 amino acids. J was trimmed by 4 bases and V by 2 bases; bases with no gene match: 1. The CDR3 DNA follows: TGTGCCAGCAGTGAACGACAGGGCACTGAAGCTTTCTTT. The encoded protein is CASSERQGTEAFF.

This clonotype occurred a few times. The chain uses TRBV29-1 and TRBJ2-4; maybe TRBD2 (5 bases). CDR1 is SQVTM and CDR2 is ANQGSEA in the germline V gene. The V end lost 2 bases, the J end lost 7 bases, and 18 bases lay between the germline ends. CDR3 length: 15 residues. The CDR3 region has the DNA TGCAGCGTTGAAACCCCGTCGGGGATCCGGAACATTCAGTACTTC. The encoded protein is CSVETPSGIRNIQYF. Looking up the rest from reference TRBV29-1 and TRBJ2-4 gives the full variable domain: SAVISQKPSRDICQRGTSLTIQCQVDSQVTMMFWYRQQPGQSLTLIATANQGSEATYESGFVIDKFPISRPNLTFSTLTVSNMSPEDSSIYLCSVETPSGIRNIQYFGAGTRLSVL.

This clonotype was observed many times. The V gene is TRBV9, the J gene TRBJ1-2; 9 bases align to TRBD1. This CDR3 spans 14 amino acids. The V segment lost 3 bases and the J segment 4 bases; nucleotides outside the gene matches: 4. Germline lookup yields CDR1 SGDLS and CDR2 YYNGEE. The CDR3 region has the DNA TGTGCCAGCAGCGCCGGGACAGGGCTCTATGGCTACACCTTC. It translates to CASSAGTGLYGYTF.

The chain joins TRBV7-2 to TRBJ1-3; 7 bases map to TRBD1. CDR1 is SGHTA, CDR2 FQGNSA, per germline. The CDR3 is made up of 16 amino acids. J was trimmed by 0 bases and V by 8 bases; bases with no gene match: 10. CDR3 region: CASGVQQGSSGNTIYF. The CDR3 coding sequence is TGTGCCAGCGGTGTCCAACAGGGGAGCTCTGGAAACACCATATATTTT.

This clonotype was recorded once. The V gene is TRBV28, the J gene TRBJ2-1, with D possibly TRBD2 on 6 matching bases. This CDR3 is 16 amino acids long. V dropped 5 bases and J dropped 4 bases, with 18 bases sitting between them. The germline V gene encodes CDR1 MDHEN and CDR2 SYDVKM. Here the CDR3 reads CASSPLRDLRYNEQFF. The CDR3 region has the DNA TGTGCCAGCAGTCCCCTCCGGGACTTACGATACAATGAGCAGTTCTTC.

The J gene is TRBJ1-5, the V gene TRBV19; D perhaps matches TRBD1 (6 bases). The CDR3 covers 14 residues. The V gene's germline CDR1 is LNHDA and CDR2 SQIVND (reference sequence). With 4 bases removed from V and 5 bases from J, the gap between germline ends came to 12 bases. The CDR3 reads CASSRGGQYQPQHF. Here the CDR3 DNA reads TGTGCCAGTAGTAGGGGGGGGCAATATCAGCCCCAGCATTTT. Variable domain in full (rest from reference TRBV19 and TRBJ1-5): DGGITQSPKYLFRKEGQNVTLSCEQNLNHDAMYWYRQDPGQGLRLIYYSQIVNDFQKGDIAEGYSVSREKKESFPLTVTSAQKNPTAFYLCASSRGGQYQPQHFGDGTRLSIL.

V and J are TRBV30 and TRBJ1-1; 7 positions match TRBD1. Trimming took 3 bases from V and 13 from J; bases not matched to a gene: 14. This CDR3 has 13 residues. Per the germline V gene, CDR1 is GTSNPN and CDR2 is SVGIG (reference sequence). The CDR3: CAWRSKDRTKGFF. The DNA for the CDR3 is TGTGCCTGGAGATCGAAGGACAGGACAAAGGGTTTCTTT.

This clonotype was counted between two and nine times. The chain couples TRBV12-3 or TRBV12-4 to TRBJ2-5; 9 bases agree with TRBD2. The CDR3 totals 15 residues. J was trimmed by 5 bases and V by 10 bases; bases with no gene match: 14. The CDR3 region has the DNA TGTGCCATTGGGACTCGCGGGGGGGCTGTGGAGACCCAGTACTTC. Translating it yields CAIGTRGGAVETQYF.

This clonotype has more than one count but fewer than ten. The rearrangement uses TRBV6-5 and TRBJ2-2; 9 nucleotides match TRBD1. The trim removed 4 bases at V and 6 bases at J, leaving 6 bases unmatched. Germline CDR1 reads MNHEY; CDR2 reads SVGAGI. This CDR3 is 15 amino acids long. The CDR3 DNA follows: TGTGCCAGCAGTTCACGGACAGGGGTTTCCGGGGAGCTGTTTTTT. It specifies CASSSRTGVSGELFF.

The chain employs TRBV7-2 and TRBJ1-1, with TRBD1 identical over 7 bases. Germline V CDR1 and CDR2: SGHTA, FQGNSA. Germline trimming cut 2 bases from V and 6 bases from J; bases unmatched to any gene: 9. The CDR3 is 15 residues long. CDR3 region: CASSLRGDRVAEAFF. DNA of the CDR3: TGTGCCAGCAGCTTAAGAGGTGACAGGGTTGCTGAAGCTTTCTTT. Using reference TRBV7-2 and TRBJ1-1 for the parts outside the CDR3, the full variable domain is GAGVSQSPSNKVTEKGKDVELRCDPISGHTALYWYRQSLGQGLEFLIYFQGNSAPDKSGLPSDRFSAERTGGSVSTLTIQRTQQEDSAVYLCASSLRGDRVAEAFFGQGTRLTVV.

This clonotype turned up a few times. The DNA of the CDR3 is TGCAGCGTTGAACTACCCCTCCGGGAAGCTTTCTTT. Residues: CSVELPLREAFF. This chain links TRBV29-1 with TRBJ1-1; unclear D gene. The germline V gene has CDR1 SQVTM and CDR2 ANQGSEA. The length of the CDR3 is 12 residues. Trimming shortened V by 2 bases and J by 8 bases, and 12 bases separated the two germline ends.

This clonotype was found a few times. CDR3 amino acids: CASRGEGNEQFF. The CDR3 DNA reads as TGTGCCAGCAGGGGGGAGGGGAATGAGCAGTTCTTC. This chain connects TRBV25-1 to TRBJ2-1, with 7 positions matching TRBD2. Germline lookup yields CDR1 MGHDK and CDR2 SYGVNS. Trimming at V came to 6 bases and at J to 7 bases, leaving 3 bases not matched to a gene. This CDR3 contains 12 residues.

This clonotype showed up just a few times. This chain uses TRBV7-8 with TRBJ2-3, with TRBD2 identical over 8 bases. This CDR3 region has 16 residues. V trimming: 3 bases; J trimming: 0 bases; junction bases outside the gene matches: 5. Germline assignment: CDR1 SGHVS and CDR2 FQNEAQ. The CDR3: CASSFRTSSSTDTQYF. The CDR3 nucleotides read TGTGCCAGCAGCTTTCGGACTAGCTCTAGCACAGATACGCAGTATTTT.

At least ten counts were recorded for this clonotype. The V and J genes are TRBV27 and TRBJ2-3; weak D call: TRBD2 (5 bases). Trimming pared 5 bases from V and 2 bases from J, leaving 14 bases between. CDR1 is MNHEY and CDR2 is SMNVEV in the germline V gene (reference sequence). CDR3 length equals 15 residues. CDR3 sequence (DNA): TGTGCCAGCAGTAACTACGGACTTTCCACAGATACGCAGTATTTT. Protein sequence: CASSNYGLSTDTQYF.

This clonotype was seen a few times. As DNA, the CDR3 is TGTGCCAGCAGCACATCCTCCGTCCCTAAAAACATTCAGTACTTC. This sequence encodes CASSTSSVPKNIQYF. The gene calls are TRBV5-4 and TRBJ2-4; D remains ambiguous. The CDR3 totals 15 residues. V was trimmed by 4 bases and J by 4 bases, leaving 15 bases between them. CDR1 is SGHNT and CDR2 is YYREEE in the germline V gene (reference sequence).

The chain recombines TRBV29-1 with TRBJ2-5, with TRBD1 matching 7 bases. Germline V gene sequence: CDR1 SQVTM, CDR2 ANQGSEA. The CDR3 contains 16 residues. The ends lost 3 bases at V and 5 bases at J; junction bases unmatched: 15. The CDR3 sequence: CSVEAPTGSLVETQYF. The CDR3, as DNA: TGCAGCGTTGAGGCCCCGACAGGGAGCTTAGTGGAGACCCAGTACTTC.